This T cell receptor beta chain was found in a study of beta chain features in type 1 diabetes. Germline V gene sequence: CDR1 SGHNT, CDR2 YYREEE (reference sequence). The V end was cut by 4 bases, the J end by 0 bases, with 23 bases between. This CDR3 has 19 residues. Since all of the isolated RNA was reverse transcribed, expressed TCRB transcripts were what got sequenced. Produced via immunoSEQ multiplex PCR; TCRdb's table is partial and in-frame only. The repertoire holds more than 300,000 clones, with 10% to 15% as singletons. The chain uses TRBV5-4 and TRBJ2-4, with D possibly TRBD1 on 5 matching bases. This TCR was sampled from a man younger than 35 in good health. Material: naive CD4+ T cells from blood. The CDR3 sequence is CASSPVAGPRIQAKNIQYF. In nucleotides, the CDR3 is TGTGCCAGCAGCCCTGTCGCAGGGCCCAGAATTCAAGCCAAAAACATTCAGTACTTC.